The clone carrying this T cell receptor (beta chain) was detected only a few times. Via MiXCR, TCRdb re-called the RT-PCR reads, giving one row per CDR3 protein. Of more than 600,000 distinct CDR3 sequences in the sample, approximately 15% were seen once. Sequenced: memory CD4+ T cells from blood. This sequence originates from a female donor in good health, serving as a healthy control.

The CDR3 loop reads CASSYQGISYEQYF. The DNA for the CDR3 is TGTGCCAGCAGTTACCAAGGGATCTCCTACGAGCAGTACTTC. The chain joins TRBV6-5 to TRBJ2-7; D is unresolved. Germline V gene sequence: CDR1 MNHEY, CDR2 SVGAGI. This CDR3 region has 14 residues. V was pared by 2 bases and J by 0 bases, with 8 bases between.